These 12 T cell receptor beta chains came from one sample sequenced in a study of OX40 agonist ivuxolimab in advanced cancers. Sequencing was performed with immunoSEQ multiplex PCR; in TCRdb, only in-frame clones are kept and a portion is missing. The sample contains under 70,000 clones, roughly 85% of which appear only once. The sequences come from CD4+ or CD8+ T cells sorted from blood, collected in a trial of the OX40 agonist ivuxolimab. Receptors were obtained from an adult with an advanced solid tumor such as melanoma, head and neck, liver or kidney cancer.

This chain uses TRBV5-1 with TRBJ2-1; D gene uncertain. Looked up from germline, CDR1 is SGHRS and CDR2 is YFSETQ. Trimming took off 0 bases at V and 10 bases at J, with 11 bases between the two ends. The CDR3 loop spans 13 amino acids. CDR3 in DNA: TGCGCCAGCAGCTTGGGGACGGCAAGCGAGCAGTTCTTC. Translation: CASSLGTASEQFF.

This clone was seen just once. The chain combines TRBV2 with TRBJ1-5, with TRBD1 matching 8 bases. V lost 6 bases and J lost 4; bases outside the gene matches: 8. Germline CDR1 is SNHLY and CDR2 is FYNNEI. CDR3 length equals 15 residues. DNA of the CDR3: TGTGCCAGCAGCGCCGGACAGGGCGATAATCAGCCCCAGCATTTT. Its translation is CASSAGQGDNQPQHF.

Sample share makes this clone medium-sized. The V call is TRBV5-4, the J call TRBJ1-1; D gene ambiguous. Looked up from germline, CDR1 is SGHNT and CDR2 is YYREEE (reference sequence). V lost 2 bases and J lost 5, with 25 bases in between. There are 18 residues in the CDR3. The CDR3: CASSFLGKGGFLGTEAFF. Here the CDR3 DNA reads TGTGCCAGCAGCTTCCTGGGAAAGGGTGGATTTTTGGGAACTGAAGCTTTCTTT.

The chain carries TRBV20-1 and TRBJ2-7; TRBD2 is a possible D gene (6 bases). V dropped 3 bases and J dropped 6 bases, with 9 bases sitting between them. The CDR3 sequence is 11 residues long. CDR1 is DFQATT and CDR2 is SNEGSKA in the germline V gene (reference sequence). DNA of the CDR3: TGCAGTGCTAGCGGGAGCTTCGAGCAGTACTTC. This translates into CSASGSFEQYF.

This chain links TRBV4-1 with TRBJ1-2; 7 positions agree with TRBD1. V shed 0 bases and J 6 bases; nucleotides not matched to a gene: 7. The CDR3 has 15 amino acids. Germline values: CDR1 MGHRA, CDR2 YSYEKL. DNA of the CDR3: TGCGCCAGCAGCCAAGAATTCGGCAGGGGGGATGGCTACACCTTC. Amino acids: CASSQEFGRGDGYTF.

The chain is built from TRBV18 and TRBJ2-6; 16 bases map to TRBD2. CDR3 length: 18 residues. J lost 12 bases, V lost 2 bases, and 10 bases had no gene match. Germline CDR1 and CDR2: KGHSH and LQKENI. For the CDR3, the DNA is TGTGCCAGCTCACCATTGGGACTAGCGGGAGGGGCTGGTGGCGTCCTGACTTTC. Encoded protein: CASSPLGLAGGAGGVLTF.

This clone is a singleton in its sample. The chain recombines TRBV18 with TRBJ2-3, with a possible D match to TRBD2 (6 bases). V lost 6 bases and J 2 bases, leaving 18 bases between the germline ends. This CDR3 spans 16 amino acids. The germline gives CDR1 KGHSH, CDR2 LQKENI. The CDR3: CASSAQRVAATDTQYF. The DNA for the CDR3 is TGTGCCAGCTCCGCCCAACGAGTAGCGGCCACAGATACGCAGTATTTT.

The chain combines TRBV7-9 with TRBJ1-3; D gene unclear. Trimming stripped 1 base from V and 2 bases from J, with 12 bases between. This CDR3 region has 16 residues. Germline V gene lookup returns CDR1 SEHNR and CDR2 FQNEAQ (reference sequence). The CDR3 nucleotides are TGTGCCAGCAGCTTAGGGGGATGGGCGGCTGGAAACACCATATATTTT. Translation: CASSLGGWAAGNTIYF.

This clone came up a few times. The chain couples TRBV10-1 to TRBJ2-7; no reliable D call. CDR1 and CDR2 (germline): WNHNN, SYGVQD (reference sequence). V shed 6 bases and J shed 2 bases, with 14 bases lying between them. This CDR3 is 14 amino acids long. CDR3 sequence: CASRMDGAAYEQYF. As DNA, the CDR3 is TGCGCCAGCAGGATGGATGGCGCAGCCTACGAGCAGTACTTC.

The V gene is TRBV18, the J gene TRBJ1-1; unclear D gene. V dropped 4 bases and J dropped 1 base, with 7 bases sitting between them. Germline V gives CDR1 KGHSH, CDR2 LQKENI. This CDR3 spans 13 amino acids. The CDR3 DNA reads TGTGCCAGCTCACTTCAGGCGAACACTGAAGCTTTCTTT. Translation: CASSLQANTEAFF. The full variable domain, its missing parts supplied by reference TRBV18 and TRBJ1-1, is NAGVMQNPRHLVRRRGQEARLRCSPMKGHSHVYWYRQLPEEGLKFMVYLQKENIIDESGMPKERFSAEFPKEGPSILRIQQVVRGDSAAYFCASSLQANTEAFFGQGTRLTVV.

The DNA for the CDR3 is TGTGCCAGCAGTGACTTAGGGGTACAAAACACCGGGGAGCTGTTTTTT. It is translated as CASSDLGVQNTGELFF. The V gene is TRBV2, the J gene TRBJ2-2; D is perhaps TRBD1 (5 bases). The CDR3 consists of 16 residues. V was pared by 3 bases and J by 2 bases, with 13 bases between. CDR1 is SNHLY and CDR2 is FYNNEI in the germline V gene.

The chain joins TRBV9 to TRBJ2-5, with D unclear. Germline values: CDR1 SGDLS, CDR2 YYNGEE. The CDR3 contains 13 residues. The V gene lost 1 base and the J gene lost 2 bases, with 6 bases spanning the gap. In DNA, the CDR3 is TGTGCCAGCAGCGTACAAGGGCAAGAGACCCAGTACTTC. Encoded protein: CASSVQGQETQYF.